Listed here are 2 T cell receptor beta chains from one sample, sequenced in a study of cytomegalovirus exposure and HLA in healthy donors. PCR amplification relied on 60 Vbeta primers (plus 13 Jbeta primers). Method: immunoSEQ multiplex PCR; TCRdb's copy keeps in-frame clones and lacks some. This repertoire shows about 190,000 clones, 85% to 90% found once; its top ten account for 1.3%. The sequenced material came from PBMCs. Source of these receptors: a man aged 25-40 years in good health and CMV-seronegative.

This clone has a single count. V and J are TRBV9 and TRBJ1-5; TRBD1 agrees at 11 bases. This CDR3 comprises 15 residues. Germline V lookup: CDR1 SGDLS, CDR2 YYNGEE. V lost 0 bases to trimming and J lost 8 bases; unmatched junction nucleotides: 4. The CDR3 reads CASSVGTGGSEPQHF. CDR3 coding DNA: TGTGCCAGCAGCGTAGGGACAGGGGGCAGTGAGCCCCAGCATTTT.

This clone was seen more than once but under ten times. The gene calls are TRBV11-2 and TRBJ1-1, with D unclear. The CDR3 is made up of 15 amino acids. V was trimmed by 5 bases and J by 1 base, leaving 14 bases between them. Germline V CDR1 and CDR2: SGHAT, FQNNGV. The CDR3 sequence is CASSPLGVQNTEAFF. In DNA, the CDR3 is TGTGCCAGCAGCCCCTTGGGAGTTCAGAACACTGAAGCTTTCTTT. Combining the CDR3 with reference TRBV11-2 and TRBJ1-1 gives the whole variable domain EAGVAQSPRYKIIEKRQSVAFWCNPISGHATLYWYQQILGQGPKLLIQFQNNGVVDDSQLPKDRFSAERLKGVDSTLKIQPAKLEDSAVYLCASSPLGVQNTEAFFGQGTRLTVV.